This TCR beta chain comes out of a study of CD8 T cells in ankylosing spondylitis (dated 2017 in TCRdb). For context, the study as a whole: To find TCR variants linked to disease, the study profiled T cell receptor beta repertoires in ankylosing spondylitis patients and healthy donors. In total, the full study cohort was made up of roughly 100 healthy donors and about two dozen ankylosing spondylitis patients. Peripheral blood samples were taken, and synovial fluid was additionally collected from ankylosing spondylitis patients. Results and caveats for the whole study, not just this receptor: A CD8+ phenotype was shown by the disease-linked clones, which were found at relatively low frequencies in peripheral blood. The disease-linked clones were reported to be significantly enriched in matched synovial fluid samples from ankylosing spondylitis patients. A TCR beta motif of eight highly homologous amino acid variants appeared characteristic of blood from ankylosing spondylitis patients. Some TCR beta motif variants had previously been reported in synovial fluid and blood of reactive arthritis patients, which suggested common disease-initiation mechanisms.

Trimming leaves V shorter by 0 bases and J shorter by 3 bases, with the junction holding 4 bases beyond the gene matches. Based on the germline V gene (reference sequence), the CDR1 and CDR2 sequences are DFQATT and SNEGSKA. The CDR3 runs 15 amino acids, cysteine and phenylalanine included. Only the CDR3 part of the read is kept: 45 bases, read in frame from the first base. The table lists this clonotype with many counts. Its cognate antigen has yet to be identified. No qualities accompany the bases; no much larger clone lies one base away. Sequencing was performed on an Illumina HiSeq 2500. Quantitative 5'-RACE with molecular barcodes was the method used to prepare the TCR beta libraries. As for the original processing: A new computational method based on a probabilistic model of VDJ rearrangement was used to identify disease-linked TCR variants. Through fastp at Q25 and MiXCR, TCRdb rebuilt clones from the public reads, retaining in-frame beta chains. Entries are consolidated by CDR3 protein sequence, retaining the most common genes and DNA. These V and J calls are TCRdb output, not the study's own analysis. The sample table lists about 400,000 distinct CDR3 sequences, 20% to 25% of them with a count of one. The ten biggest clones cover roughly 13% of the sample.

This sequence uses TRBV20-1 and TRBJ2-7; 11 central bases correspond to TRBD1. The source is a male donor with ankylosing spondylitis or in good health (not recorded which). The specimen sequenced was blood, either unsorted or a sorted T cell fraction (not recorded which). The nucleotides are TGCAGTGCTAGAGATTTGGGGACAGGGGGCTACGAGCAGTACTTC. Its product reads: CSARDLGTGGYEQYF.